Each of the 3 T cell receptor beta chains below was sequenced from the same sample in a study of blood T cells in healthy people across ages. Primed by a sample-barcoded 5' primer and a J-beta primer mix, a second PCR proceeded for 7 to 11 cycles. TCRdb re-analysed the 5' RACE reads in MiXCR, keeping a single row per CDR3 protein. The data hold around 1.5 million distinct CDR3 sequences, with almost 60% observed a single time. The sequenced sample consisted of blood. These receptors were collected from a man between 18 and 35 years old in good health.

The chain recombines TRBV6-5 with TRBJ1-2; no clear D. This CDR3 spans 14 amino acids. The germline gives CDR1 MNHEY, CDR2 SVGAGI. Trimming took off 2 bases at V and 6 bases at J, with 13 bases between the two ends. CDR3 coding DNA: TGTGCCAGCAGTTACCAAGGTGGGAGGGATGGCTACACCTTC. Encoded protein: CASSYQGGRDGYTF.

The chain combines TRBV28 with TRBJ2-2; no reliable D call. Germline CDR1 MDHEN, CDR2 SYDVKM. Deletions cut 5 bases from V and 1 base from J, with 14 bases between. The CDR3 runs 16 residues. CDR3 nucleotide sequence: TGTGCCAGCAGTAGCCGGAGCTTCTTGAACACCGGGGAGCTGTTTTTT. This translates into CASSSRSFLNTGELFF.

CDR3 DNA sequence: TGCGCCAGCAGCCCTGGAGGTAGCGGGCGCTCCTACGAGCAGTACTTC. It is translated as CASSPGGSGRSYEQYF. The chain recombines TRBV5-1 with TRBJ2-7, with 7 nucleotides matching TRBD2. The junction had 10 bases not matched to a gene; V was cut back by 4 bases and J by 0 bases. The CDR3 is 16 amino acids. Germline assignment: CDR1 SGHRS and CDR2 YFSETQ. Using reference TRBV5-1 and TRBJ2-7 for the parts outside the CDR3, the full variable domain is KAGVTQTPRYLIKTRGQQVTLSCSPISGHRSVSWYQQTPGQGLQFLFEYFSETQRNKGNFPGRFSGRQFSNSRSEMNVSTLELGDSALYLCASSPGGSGRSYEQYFGPGTRLTVT.